The 28 T cell receptor beta chains below all came from one sample that was sequenced in a study of T cells expressing NK-cell markers. TCRdb re-called the 5' RACE reads and catalogs CDR3 proteins one per entry, DNA excluded. This repertoire includes about 170,000 distinct CDR3 sequences. What was sequenced was blood T cells: a sorted CD56 or NKG2C T cell subset, CD4+ or CD8+ T cells, or bulk PBMC T cells (not recorded which). The receptors derive from a man aged 18-70 years in good health.

The CDR3 sequence: CSVESSNTGELFF. This chain joins TRBV29-1 and TRBJ2-2. Germline V CDR1 and CDR2: SQVTM, ANQGSEA. This CDR3 spans 13 amino acids.

J is TRBJ2-3 and V is TRBV5-5. Germline loops: CDR1 SGHKS, CDR2 YYEKEE (reference sequence). The CDR3 sequence is 17 residues long. CDR3 protein: CASSLAGNPHQTDTQYF.

J is TRBJ1-6 and V is TRBV7-2; TCRdb outputs TRBD1, but without DNA this stays unchecked. The CDR3 totals 16 residues. CDR1 and CDR2 from the germline V gene are SGHTA and FQGNSA. The chain's CDR3 is CASSLPGGAGYSPVHF.

This CDR3 reads CASSLVGRGLQTDTQYF. The chain has TRBV7-9 and TRBJ2-3; TCRdb outputs TRBD1, but without DNA this stays unchecked. Germline V gives CDR1 SEHNR, CDR2 FQNEAQ (reference sequence). The CDR3 consists of 17 residues.

V and J are TRBV20-1 and TRBJ2-7; the D call of TRBD2 rests on TCRdb alone, since no DNA is present to check it. The CDR3 runs 11 residues. Germline lookup yields CDR1 DFQATT and CDR2 SNEGSKA (reference sequence). CDR3 in amino acids: CSARQSREQYF.

This chain uses TRBV5-6 with TRBJ2-7; TCRdb's assignment of TRBD1 cannot be checked, as there is no DNA. The germline CDR1 and CDR2 sequences are SGHDT and YYEEEE. The CDR3 is 15 amino acids. CDR3 residues: CASSLGQGISYEQYF.

This chain uses TRBV7-3 with TRBJ1-3; TCRdb's D call of TRBD1 is untestable without DNA. CDR1 SGHTA and CDR2 FQGTGA come from the germline V gene. CDR3 size: 15 residues. The CDR3 spells CASSPDRGQGNTIYF.

The rearrangement links TRBV6-1 to TRBJ2-1; TCRdb indicates TRBD1, and absent DNA this call remains unverified. CDR1 and CDR2 from the germline V gene are MNHNS and SASEGT. This CDR3 is built from 16 residues. The CDR3 is CASSRRDPSSYNEQFF.

The V gene is TRBV4-1, the J gene TRBJ2-2. The CDR3 contains 15 residues. The germline V gene has CDR1 MGHRA and CDR2 YSYEKL. The CDR3 spells CASSHEGSLFGELFF.

The chain links TRBV3-1 to TRBJ2-7; TCRdb outputs TRBD2, but without DNA this stays unchecked. Germline lookup yields CDR1 LGHDT and CDR2 YNNKEL (reference sequence). This CDR3 contains 16 residues. The CDR3 protein is CASSLVHRASRREQYF.

The V call is TRBV2, the J call TRBJ2-7; TCRdb's D call of TRBD1 is untestable without DNA. Germline values: CDR1 SNHLY, CDR2 FYNNEI. The CDR3 spans 16 residues. CDR3: CASSDFRDRPGDEQYF.

The CDR3 loop reads CASSSDLGLLSTDTQYF. The V gene is TRBV28, the J gene TRBJ2-3; TCRdb's D gene call, TRBD2, goes unchecked for lack of DNA. The CDR3 contains 17 residues. Per the germline V gene, CDR1 is MDHEN and CDR2 is SYDVKM.

The gene calls are TRBV11-3 and TRBJ2-2; TCRdb selects TRBD1, and the lack of DNA leaves this call unchecked. Germline V gives CDR1 SGHNT, CDR2 YENEEA. This CDR3 spans 15 amino acids. CDR3 sequence: CASSPGQLNTGELFF.

This chain links TRBV3-1 with TRBJ1-1. Germline CDR1 LGHDT, CDR2 YNNKEL (reference sequence). This CDR3 contains 15 residues. CDR3 protein: CASSHIKLPNTEAFF.

CDR3 residues: CASSQDPGETQYF. V usage is TRBV4-2 and J usage is TRBJ2-5. This CDR3 comprises 13 residues. The V gene's germline CDR1 is LGHNA and CDR2 YNFKEQ.

The rearrangement joins TRBV27 to TRBJ2-1. The CDR3 contains 14 residues. Germline V CDR1 and CDR2: MNHEY, SMNVEV (reference sequence). The CDR3 spells CASRQMSSYNEQFF.

The chain combines TRBV24-1 with TRBJ1-1; TCRdb calls TRBD1, which cannot be checked without DNA. This CDR3 is built from 17 residues. Germline assignment: CDR1 KGHDR and CDR2 SFDVKD. This CDR3 reads CATSDAPRDRVLTRAFF.

This chain joins TRBV11-1 and TRBJ2-1; TCRdb outputs TRBD2, but without DNA this stays unchecked. Germline CDR1 reads SGHAT; CDR2 reads FQDESV (reference sequence). The CDR3 is made up of 20 amino acids. The CDR3 loop is CASSGTSGGYKRGSYNEQFF.

The chain uses TRBV11-1 and TRBJ2-5; no DNA is available, so the TRBD1 call from TCRdb remains unchecked. The CDR3 totals 17 residues. Germline V gene sequence: CDR1 SGHAT, CDR2 FQDESV (reference sequence). The CDR3 protein is CASSTLDGPGLQETQYF. The entire variable domain, with the rest obtained from reference TRBV11-1 and TRBJ2-5, is as follows: EAEVAQSPRYKITEKSQAVAFWCDPISGHATLYWYRQILGQGPELLVQFQDESVVDDSQLPKDRFSAERLKGVDSTLKIQPAELGDSAMYLCASSTLDGPGLQETQYFGPGTRLLVL.

V and J are TRBV7-9 and TRBJ1-6. CDR3 length: 15 residues. Germline assignment: CDR1 SEHNR and CDR2 FQNEAQ (reference sequence). The CDR3 here is CASSSTVGLNSPLHF.

The chain uses TRBV29-1 and TRBJ1-2; TCRdb returns TRBD1, unconfirmable since there is no DNA. Germline V gene data show CDR1 as SQVTM and CDR2 as ANQGSEA. The CDR3 is 12 residues long. This CDR3 is CSVAGTDYGYTF. The full variable domain, in which reference TRBV29-1 and TRBJ1-2 provide the parts outside the CDR3, is SAVISQKPSRDICQRGTSLTIQCQVDSQVTMMFWYRQQPGQSLTLIATANQGSEATYESGFVIDKFPISRPNLTFSTLTVSNMSPEDSSIYLCSVAGTDYGYTFGSGTRLTVV.

V is TRBV7-8 and J is TRBJ2-3; absent DNA, TCRdb's TRBD2 call cannot be checked. The CDR3 contains 15 residues. The germline CDR1 and CDR2 sequences are SGHVS and FQNEAQ. Here the CDR3 reads CASSFTSGVGDTQYF.

The J gene is TRBJ2-5, the V gene TRBV19; TCRdb designates TRBD1, a call that cannot be tested without DNA. This CDR3 comprises 14 residues. The germline CDR1 and CDR2 sequences are LNHDA and SQIVND (reference sequence). The CDR3: CASSTDRDQETQYF.

The rearrangement joins TRBV5-1 to TRBJ1-2; TCRdb names TRBD1, which stays unverified in the absence of DNA. This CDR3 region has 15 residues. CDR1 is SGHRS and CDR2 is YFSETQ in the germline V gene. CDR3 residues: CASSLVGRGDYGYTF.

The chain has TRBV5-1 and TRBJ1-1; TCRdb reports TRBD1, a call that lacks DNA to check it against. The germline CDR1 and CDR2 sequences are SGHRS and YFSETQ. The CDR3 contains 12 residues. Here the CDR3 reads CASREGAAEAFF.

The chain links TRBV29-1 to TRBJ1-3. The CDR3 has 13 residues. The germline gives CDR1 SQVTM, CDR2 ANQGSEA. The CDR3 protein is CSVQIPNGNTIYF.

The V and J genes are TRBV7-8 and TRBJ1-2; without DNA, the TCRdb call of TRBD1 cannot be checked. In germline, CDR1 is SGHVS, CDR2 FQNEAQ. The CDR3 runs 15 residues. CDR3 protein: CASSPIAQGHYGYTF.

The V and J genes are TRBV28 and TRBJ1-5. There are 14 residues in the CDR3. The V gene's germline CDR1 is MDHEN and CDR2 SYDVKM. The CDR3 spells CASSLVPTNQPQHF.